The rows below give T cell receptor beta chains drawn from one sample of a study of OX40 agonist ivuxolimab in advanced cancers. TCRdb's table, derived via immunoSEQ multiplex PCR, lists solely in-frame clones and lacks some. The sample lists over 30,000 clones, 70% to 85% occurring once. Sequences were derived from CD4+ or CD8+ T cells sorted from blood, sampled in a trial of the OX40 agonist ivuxolimab. The receptors were sampled from an adult with an advanced solid tumor such as melanoma, head and neck, liver or kidney cancer. Both conserved end residues are part of each CDR3. D genes are given only for firm matches. Clone size is not always given. Where it is, it says once, few, many or a class for expanded clones.

CDR3 DNA	CDR3 protein	J gene	D gene	V gene	clone size
TGTGCCAGCAGCTTAGAAGCGGGTGGGGTCACTGAAGCTTTCTTT	CASSLEAGGVTEAFF	TRBJ1-1	NA	TRBV7-8	medium-sized
TGCGCCAGCAGCCAAGAGGGGGCAGGGTTAGCCGAGCAGTACTTC	CASSQEGAGLAEQYF	TRBJ2-7	NA	TRBV4-3	NA
TGCGCCAGCAGCTCCCCCACTAGCGGGGGAATAAGGTCCTACAATGAGCAGTTCTTC	CASSSPTSGGIRSYNEQFF	TRBJ2-1	TRBD2	TRBV5-1	NA
TGTGCCAGTAGTATAGATCTGGAGCCCCAGCATTTT	CASSIDLEPQHF	TRBJ1-5	NA	TRBV19	NA
TGTGCCAGCAGCTTGGAGGGGTTTCAGCCCCAGCATTTT	CASSLEGFQPQHF	TRBJ1-5	NA	TRBV7-8	NA
TGTGCCAGCAGTGGGCGTGACAACTCCTACGAGCAGTACTTC	CASSGRDNSYEQYF	TRBJ2-7	NA	TRBV6-6	NA
TGCGCCAGCAGCCAAGAGGGACTTCCGAACACCGGGGAGCTGTTTTTT	CASSQEGLPNTGELFF	TRBJ2-2	NA	TRBV4-3	NA
TGTGCCAGCAGGGGGGCCGGATACAATGAGCAGTTCTTC	CASRGAGYNEQFF	TRBJ2-1	NA	TRBV6-1	NA
TGTGCCAGCAGTTATAGCGGGTCCTACAATGAGCAGTTCTTC	CASSYSGSYNEQFF	TRBJ2-1	TRBD2	TRBV6-1	once
TGTGCCAGCTCACCACCGGTGGGAGCTGGGGCCAACGTCCTGACTTTC	CASSPPVGAGANVLTF	TRBJ2-6	NA	TRBV18	NA
TGTGCCAGCAGTTACCACGGACAGAACGTCTATGGCTACACCTTC	CASSYHGQNVYGYTF	TRBJ1-2	NA	TRBV6-5	few
TGTGCCAGCAGCAAGGGGGGCAGGGAGCAGTACTTC	CASSKGGREQYF	TRBJ2-7	NA	TRBV2	many
TGTGCCAGCAGCCCCACCGGAGACTATGGCTACACCTTC	CASSPTGDYGYTF	TRBJ1-2	NA	TRBV14	NA
TGTGCCATCACTGGGCTAGAGAACACCGGGGAGCTGTTTTTT	CAITGLENTGELFF	TRBJ2-2	NA	TRBV10-3	NA
TGTGCCAGCAGCCTAACACATTCCTACAATGAGCAGTTCTTC	CASSLTHSYNEQFF	TRBJ2-1	NA	TRBV27	NA
TGTGCCAGCAGCTTAGCGCGGCCCCCCGGCTATGAGCAGTTCTTC	CASSLARPPGYEQFF	TRBJ2-1	NA	TRBV7-6	NA
TGTGCCAGCAGCCGTGTGTATCTGGTCCACACCTACGAGCAGTACTTC	CASSRVYLVHTYEQYF	TRBJ2-7	NA	TRBV6-6	NA
TGTGCCAGCAGTTTTAAGATCGGGAAGGCCAAAAACATTCAGTACTTC	CASSFKIGKAKNIQYF	TRBJ2-4	NA	TRBV27	once
TGTGCCAGCAGTCGAACAGGGCACAATGAGCAGTTCTTC	CASSRTGHNEQFF	TRBJ2-1	NA	TRBV28	NA
TGTGCCAGCAGCTTCGGGACAGCGTTTTACGAGCAGTACTTC	CASSFGTAFYEQYF	TRBJ2-7	TRBD1	TRBV7-9	medium-sized
TGTGCCAGCAGTCCGGGACGGGTACAAGAGACCCAGTACTTC	CASSPGRVQETQYF	TRBJ2-5	NA	TRBV6-5	NA
TGTGCCAGCAGCTCCCGGCCGCCGGGGGAGGGCCTTGATGAGCAGTTCTTC	CASSSRPPGEGLDEQFF	TRBJ2-1	TRBD2	TRBV7-7	NA
TGTGCCAGCAGCCCTACAGGTCAAGAGACCCAGTACTTC	CASSPTGQETQYF	TRBJ2-5	NA	TRBV7-3	once
TGTGCCAGCAGCCGTCGAGGCGACCTGATGAACACTGAAGCTTTCTTT	CASSRRGDLMNTEAFF	TRBJ1-1	NA	TRBV7-8	NA
TGTGCCAGCAGCCAGGAGGACGACGAAACGGTTCAGCATTTT	CASSQEDDETVQHF	TRBJ1-5	NA	TRBV6-1	NA
TGTGCCAGCAAAGGGGGCACCATATATTTT	CASKGGTIYF	TRBJ1-3	NA	TRBV27	once
TGTGCCAGCAGTGAGGGTAGCACAGATACGCAGTATTTT	CASSEGSTDTQYF	TRBJ2-3	NA	TRBV6-1	NA
TGTGCCAGCAGTGACGATCGAGCGGGAGGGCCAGATACGCAGTATTTT	CASSDDRAGGPDTQYF	TRBJ2-3	TRBD2	TRBV6-4	NA
TGTGCCAGCAGCTCGAAGGTAGGGGGCTACGAGCAGTACTTC	CASSSKVGGYEQYF	TRBJ2-7	NA	TRBV7-8	NA
TGTGCCAGCAGCCAAGTGAATGAGCAGTTCTTC	CASSQVNEQFF	TRBJ2-1	NA	TRBV5-4	NA
TGTGCCAGCAGCGTAGGCGCGACGGGCTCCTACGAGCAGTACTTC	CASSVGATGSYEQYF	TRBJ2-7	NA	TRBV9	NA
TGTGCCAGCAGCCCAGCAACGGTCTCCTACGAGCAGTACTTC	CASSPATVSYEQYF	TRBJ2-7	NA	TRBV7-9	once
TGTGCCAGCAGTTTTAACAGGGGGCATCAGCCCCAGCATTTT	CASSFNRGHQPQHF	TRBJ1-5	TRBD1	TRBV28	NA
TGTGCCAGCAGCCAAGCGGGCAGGTCCTACGAGCAGTACTTC	CASSQAGRSYEQYF	TRBJ2-7	NA	TRBV4-2	NA
TGTGCCAGCAGTTTATCGGGGCGGATCGGGTCCTACGAGCAGTACTTC	CASSLSGRIGSYEQYF	TRBJ2-7	NA	TRBV28	NA
TGTGCCAGCAGCCCCTCCGCGAGGGCGGCCCCCCGGAATGAGCAGTTCTTC	CASSPSARAAPRNEQFF	TRBJ2-1	NA	TRBV7-3	few
TGTGCCAGCAGCTTGTGGGCAGGCTGGGGCACAGATACGCAGTATTTT	CASSLWAGWGTDTQYF	TRBJ2-3	NA	TRBV5-5	NA
TGCAGCGTTGTCGGGGAAAACTATGGCTACACCTTC	CSVVGENYGYTF	TRBJ1-2	NA	TRBV29-1	NA
TGTGCCAGCAGTGAATCCCAGGGTAGCTTTGATGGCTACACCTTC	CASSESQGSFDGYTF	TRBJ1-2	NA	TRBV25-1	NA
TGTGCCAGCAATGCCGGGACAGTGAACACTGAAGCTTTCTTT	CASNAGTVNTEAFF	TRBJ1-1	TRBD1	TRBV6-1	NA
TGCGCCAGCAGCCCCCGGGACCTAGACTACGAGCAGTACTTC	CASSPRDLDYEQYF	TRBJ2-7	NA	TRBV4-1	NA